A single sample gave rise to the 10 T cell receptor beta chains below, sequenced in a study of T cells in Graves' hyperthyroidism and ophthalmopathy. TCR beta CDR3 regions were amplified from RNA transcripts. HTBI primers were used for first-round RT-PCR of the TCR CDR3. TCRdb reprocessed the multiplex PCR reads via MiXCR and lists one record per CDR3 protein. The sample shows about 640,000 distinct CDR3 sequences, around 21% of them seen only once. Sequences were obtained from blood. Source of these receptors: a man between 25 and 39 years old with Graves' ophthalmopathy.

The J gene is TRBJ2-1, the V gene TRBV6-5; D may be TRBD2 (6 bases). Germline assignment: CDR1 MNHEY and CDR2 SVGAGI. The CDR3 contains 15 residues. Trimming took off 2 bases at V and 1 base at J, with 9 bases between the two ends. The CDR3, as DNA: TGTGCCAGCAGTTACGGGGGGAGGTCCTACAATGAGCAGTTCTTC. This gives the protein CASSYGGRSYNEQFF.

This clonotype was seen only a few times. V gene TRBV7-9 combines with J gene TRBJ2-3; 7 bases match TRBD1. This CDR3 is built from 16 residues. The V gene end was trimmed by 4 bases and the J gene end by 4 bases; junction bases not matched to a gene: 11. Germline loops: CDR1 SEHNR, CDR2 FQNEAQ (reference sequence). Written as DNA, the CDR3 is TGTGCCAGCAGCTCCACAGGGGATATGTACCCAGATACGCAGTATTTT. This codes for CASSSTGDMYPDTQYF.

The chain uses TRBV7-9 and TRBJ2-2; maybe TRBD1 (5 bases). The V gene's germline CDR1 is SEHNR and CDR2 FQNEAQ (reference sequence). This CDR3 is built from 14 residues. Trimming removed 3 bases at V and 7 bases at J, with 12 bases between. Here the CDR3 DNA reads TGTGCCAGCAGCTTTTCAGGGTTTGGCGGGGAGCTGTTTTTT. It is translated as CASSFSGFGGELFF.

About this clonotype itself: Because the CDR3 is missing its conserved closing phenylalanine or tryptophan, this is likely a read error. The V call is TRBV6-5, the J call TRBJ2-3; D is unclear. The germline gives CDR1 MNHEY, CDR2 SVGAGI. The CDR3 runs 15 residues. Trimming shortened V by 0 bases and J by 2 bases, and 9 bases separated the two germline ends. The CDR3 protein is CASSYSGPYTDTQYL. CDR3 coding DNA: TGTGCCAGCAGTTACTCTGGGCCGTACACAGATACGCAGTATCTT.

The sample holds a few counts of this clonotype. The genes are TRBV28 and TRBJ2-1; tentatively, D is TRBD2 (5 bases). The germline V gene has CDR1 MDHEN and CDR2 SYDVKM. CDR3 length: 13 residues. V shed 5 bases and J shed 6 bases, with 11 bases lying between them. In DNA, the CDR3 is TGTGCCAGCAGTCTCAAGGGAGCCAATGAGCAGTTCTTC. As protein: CASSLKGANEQFF.

This clonotype was picked up a small number of times. This chain uses TRBV7-9 with TRBJ2-5, with unresolved D. V was shortened by 8 bases and J by 7 bases, with 8 bases between the two germline ends. The germline V gene has CDR1 SEHNR and CDR2 FQNEAQ (reference sequence). The CDR3 totals 10 residues. For the CDR3, the DNA is TGTGCCAGCGGTTGGGGGACCCAGTACTTC. Translated, it gives CASGWGTQYF.

This clonotype was counted only a few times. J is TRBJ2-1 and V is TRBV4-3, with a possible D match to TRBD2 (5 bases). Germline CDR1 LGHNA, CDR2 YSLEER. This CDR3 is 15 amino acids long. Trimming stripped 1 base from V and 5 bases from J, with 12 bases between. Here the CDR3 DNA reads TGCGCCAGCAGCCAAGGAGGGCCCCTCGACAATGAGCAGTTCTTC. It yields the protein CASSQGGPLDNEQFF.

This clonotype has a count of ten or more. The genes are TRBV7-9 and TRBJ1-1; no firm D call. V shed 4 bases and J shed 2 bases, with 17 bases lying between them. CDR1 is SEHNR and CDR2 is FQNEAQ in the germline V gene (reference sequence). The CDR3 extends over 16 amino acids. CDR3 sequence reads: CASSSFTGPSNTEAFF. In DNA form, the CDR3 reads TGTGCCAGCAGCTCCTTCACCGGGCCCAGCAACACTGAAGCTTTCTTT.

The CDR3 reads CASRLGQGSEQFF. In DNA form, the CDR3 reads TGTGCCAGCAGACTGGGACAGGGGTCTGAGCAGTTCTTC. This rearrangement joins TRBV25-1 to TRBJ2-1; 10 nucleotides match TRBD1. Germline CDR1 is MGHDK and CDR2 is SYGVNS. J gave up 9 bases and V 6 bases, and 5 bases lay outside the gene matches. This CDR3 spans 13 amino acids. Together with reference TRBV25-1 and TRBJ2-1, the CDR3 gives the full variable domain: EADIYQTPRYLVIGTGKKITLECSQTMGHDKMYWYQQDPGMELHLIHYSYGVNSTEKGDLSSESTVSRIRTEHFPLTLESARPSHTSQYLCASRLGQGSEQFFGPGTRLTVL.

The chain combines TRBV7-2 with TRBJ2-3; D may be TRBD1 (5 bases). Germline assignment: CDR1 SGHTA and CDR2 FQGNSA. The CDR3 runs to 15 residues. V gave up 4 bases and J gave up 1 base, with 12 bases separating them. In nucleotides, the CDR3 is TGTACCAGCAGCTCACGCAGGGATCGCACAGATACGCAGTATTTT. It specifies CTSSSRRDRTDTQYF.